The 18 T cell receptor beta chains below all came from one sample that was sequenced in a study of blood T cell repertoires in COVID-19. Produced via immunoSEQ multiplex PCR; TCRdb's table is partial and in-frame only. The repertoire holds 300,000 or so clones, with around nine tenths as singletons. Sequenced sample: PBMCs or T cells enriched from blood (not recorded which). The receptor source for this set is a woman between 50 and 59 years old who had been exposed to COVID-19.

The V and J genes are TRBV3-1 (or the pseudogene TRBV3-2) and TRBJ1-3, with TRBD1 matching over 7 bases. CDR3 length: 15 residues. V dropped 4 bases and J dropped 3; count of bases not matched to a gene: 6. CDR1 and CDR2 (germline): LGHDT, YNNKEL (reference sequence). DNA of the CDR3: TGTGCCAGCAGCCCGACAGGGCACGGTGGAAACACCATATATTTT. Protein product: CASSPTGHGGNTIYF.

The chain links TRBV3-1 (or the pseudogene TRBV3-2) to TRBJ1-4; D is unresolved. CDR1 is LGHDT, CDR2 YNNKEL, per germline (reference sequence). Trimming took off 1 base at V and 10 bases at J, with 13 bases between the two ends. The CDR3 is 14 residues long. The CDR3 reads CASSQAQSTGKLFF. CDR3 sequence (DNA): TGTGCCAGCAGCCAAGCCCAATCAACGGGAAAACTGTTTTTT.

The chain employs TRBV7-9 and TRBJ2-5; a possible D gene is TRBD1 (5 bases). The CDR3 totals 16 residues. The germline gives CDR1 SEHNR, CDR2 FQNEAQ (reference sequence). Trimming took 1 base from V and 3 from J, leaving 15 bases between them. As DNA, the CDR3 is TGTGCCAGCAGCTTAGACCCCCGAAAGGACAAAGAGACCCAGTACTTC. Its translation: CASSLDPRKDKETQYF.

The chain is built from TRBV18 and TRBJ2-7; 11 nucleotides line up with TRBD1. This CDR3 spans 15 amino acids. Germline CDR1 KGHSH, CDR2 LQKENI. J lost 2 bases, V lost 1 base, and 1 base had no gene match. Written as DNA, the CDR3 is TGTGCCAGCTCACCACTGGGACAGGGGGCCTACGAGCAGTACTTC. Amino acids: CASSPLGQGAYEQYF. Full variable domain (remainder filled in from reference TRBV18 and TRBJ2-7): NAGVMQNPRHLVRRRGQEARLRCSPMKGHSHVYWYRQLPEEGLKFMVYLQKENIIDESGMPKERFSAEFPKEGPSILRIQQVVRGDSAAYFCASSPLGQGAYEQYFGPGTRLTVT.

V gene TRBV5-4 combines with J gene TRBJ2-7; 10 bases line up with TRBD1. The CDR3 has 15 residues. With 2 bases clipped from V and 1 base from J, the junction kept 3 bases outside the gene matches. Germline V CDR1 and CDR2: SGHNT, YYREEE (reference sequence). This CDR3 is CASSFGQGGSYEQYF. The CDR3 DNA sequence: TGTGCCAGCAGCTTCGGACAGGGGGGGTCCTACGAGCAGTACTTC.

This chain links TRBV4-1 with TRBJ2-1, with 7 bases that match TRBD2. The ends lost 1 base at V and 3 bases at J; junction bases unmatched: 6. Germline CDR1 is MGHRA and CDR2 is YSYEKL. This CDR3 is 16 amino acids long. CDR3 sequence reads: CASSQGVGGNYNEQFF. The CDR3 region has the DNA TGCGCCAGCAGCCAAGGTGTCGGGGGGAACTACAATGAGCAGTTCTTC.

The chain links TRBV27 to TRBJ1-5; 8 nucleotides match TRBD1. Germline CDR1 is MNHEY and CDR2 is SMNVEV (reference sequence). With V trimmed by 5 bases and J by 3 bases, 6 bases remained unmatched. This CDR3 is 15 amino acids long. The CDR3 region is CASSARQGNNQPQHF. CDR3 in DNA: TGTGCCAGCAGTGCCCGACAGGGGAACAATCAGCCCCAGCATTTT.

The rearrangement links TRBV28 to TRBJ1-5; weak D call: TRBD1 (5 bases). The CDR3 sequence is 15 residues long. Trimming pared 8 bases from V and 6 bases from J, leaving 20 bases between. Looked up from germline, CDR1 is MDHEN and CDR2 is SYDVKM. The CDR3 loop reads CASLSSQGTPQPQHF. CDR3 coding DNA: TGTGCCAGCCTTTCGAGTCAGGGAACCCCTCAGCCCCAGCATTTT.

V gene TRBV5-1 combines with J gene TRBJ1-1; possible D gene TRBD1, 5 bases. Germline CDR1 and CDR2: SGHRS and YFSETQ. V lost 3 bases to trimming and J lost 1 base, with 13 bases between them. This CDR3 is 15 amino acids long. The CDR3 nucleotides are TGCGCCAGCAGCTCCCCCAAAGACAGGAACACTGAAGCTTTCTTT. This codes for CASSSPKDRNTEAFF. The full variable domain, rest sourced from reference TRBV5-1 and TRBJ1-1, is KAGVTQTPRYLIKTRGQQVTLSCSPISGHRSVSWYQQTPGQGLQFLFEYFSETQRNKGNFPGRFSGRQFSNSRSEMNVSTLELGDSALYLCASSSPKDRNTEAFFGQGTRLTVV.

This CDR3 reads CASRTPTGVPSYEQYF. The CDR3 nucleotides read TGTGCCAGCAGAACCCCCACAGGGGTCCCTTCCTACGAGCAGTACTTC. The genes are TRBV28 and TRBJ2-7; TRBD1 agrees at 7 bases. Germline V gene lookup returns CDR1 MDHEN and CDR2 SYDVKM. The V and J ends lost 6 bases and 1 base, in that order; junction bases with no gene match: 12. This CDR3 has 16 residues. Supplemented by reference TRBV28 and TRBJ2-7, the full variable domain reads DVKVTQSSRYLVKRTGEKVFLECVQDMDHENMFWYRQDPGLGLRLIYFSYDVKMKEKGDIPEGYSVSREKKERFSLILESASTNQTSMYLCASRTPTGVPSYEQYFGPGTRLTVT.

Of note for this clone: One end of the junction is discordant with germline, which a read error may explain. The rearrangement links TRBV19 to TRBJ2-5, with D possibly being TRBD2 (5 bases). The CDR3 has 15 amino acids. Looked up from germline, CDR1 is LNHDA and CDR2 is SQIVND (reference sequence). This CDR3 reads CASRVSGGHQETQYF. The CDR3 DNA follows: TGTGCCAGTAGGGTCAGCGGCGGGCACCAGGAGACCCAGTACTTC.

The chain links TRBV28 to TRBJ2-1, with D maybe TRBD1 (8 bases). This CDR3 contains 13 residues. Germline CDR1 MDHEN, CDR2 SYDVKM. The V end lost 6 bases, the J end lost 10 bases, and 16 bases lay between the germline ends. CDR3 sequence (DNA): TGTGCCAGCAGACAGGGGGGGGCCTTGGAGCAGTTCTTC. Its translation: CASRQGGALEQFF.

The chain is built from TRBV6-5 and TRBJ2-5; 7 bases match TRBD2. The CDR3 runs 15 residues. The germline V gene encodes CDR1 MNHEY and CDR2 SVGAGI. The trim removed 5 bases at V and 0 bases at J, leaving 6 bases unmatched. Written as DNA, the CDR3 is TGTGCCAGCAGTACCGGGGGGACGTACCAAGAGACCCAGTACTTC. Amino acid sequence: CASSTGGTYQETQYF.

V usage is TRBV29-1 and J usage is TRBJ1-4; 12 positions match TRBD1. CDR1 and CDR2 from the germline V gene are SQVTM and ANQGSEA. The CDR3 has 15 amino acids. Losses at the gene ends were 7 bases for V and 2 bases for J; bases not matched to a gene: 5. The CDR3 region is CSAGTGGHTNEKLFF. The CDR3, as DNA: TGCAGCGCCGGGACAGGGGGCCATACTAATGAAAAACTGTTTTTT. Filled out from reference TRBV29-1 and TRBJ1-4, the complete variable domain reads SAVISQKPSRDICQRGTSLTIQCQVDSQVTMMFWYRQQPGQSLTLIATANQGSEATYESGFVIDKFPISRPNLTFSTLTVSNMSPEDSSIYLCSAGTGGHTNEKLFFGSGTQLSVL.

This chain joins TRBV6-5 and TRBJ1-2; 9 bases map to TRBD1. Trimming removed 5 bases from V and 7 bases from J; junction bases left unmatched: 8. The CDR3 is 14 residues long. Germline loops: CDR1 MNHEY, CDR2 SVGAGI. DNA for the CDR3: TGTGCCAGCAGTACACTCACAGGGGGCTCTGGCTACACCTTC. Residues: CASSTLTGGSGYTF.

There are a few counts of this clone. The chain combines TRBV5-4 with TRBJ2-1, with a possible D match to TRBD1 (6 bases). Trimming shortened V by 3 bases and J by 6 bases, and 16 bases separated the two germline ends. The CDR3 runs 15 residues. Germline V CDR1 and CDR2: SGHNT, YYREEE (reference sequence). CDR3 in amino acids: CASSSGQSISNEQFF. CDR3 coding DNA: TGTGCCAGCAGCTCCGGACAGAGTATATCCAATGAGCAGTTCTTC.

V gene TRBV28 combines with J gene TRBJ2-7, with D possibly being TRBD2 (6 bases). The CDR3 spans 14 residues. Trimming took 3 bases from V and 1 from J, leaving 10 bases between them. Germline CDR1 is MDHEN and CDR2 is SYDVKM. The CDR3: CASSLGGLSYEQYF. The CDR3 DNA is TGTGCCAGCAGTTTGGGGGGTCTATCCTACGAGCAGTACTTC.

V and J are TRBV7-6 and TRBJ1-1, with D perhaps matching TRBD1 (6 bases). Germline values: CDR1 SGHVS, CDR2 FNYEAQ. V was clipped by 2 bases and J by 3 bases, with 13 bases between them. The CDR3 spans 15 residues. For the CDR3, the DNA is TGTGCCAGCAGCTTATCGGGGGGGCGGGACACTGAAGCTTTCTTT. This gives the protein CASSLSGGRDTEAFF. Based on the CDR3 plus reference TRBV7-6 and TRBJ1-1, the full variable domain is GAGVSQSPRYKVTKRGQDVALRCDPISGHVSLYWYRQALGQGPEFLTYFNYEAQQDKSGLPNDRFSAERPEGSISTLTIQRTEQRDSAMYRCASSLSGGRDTEAFFGQGTRLTVV.